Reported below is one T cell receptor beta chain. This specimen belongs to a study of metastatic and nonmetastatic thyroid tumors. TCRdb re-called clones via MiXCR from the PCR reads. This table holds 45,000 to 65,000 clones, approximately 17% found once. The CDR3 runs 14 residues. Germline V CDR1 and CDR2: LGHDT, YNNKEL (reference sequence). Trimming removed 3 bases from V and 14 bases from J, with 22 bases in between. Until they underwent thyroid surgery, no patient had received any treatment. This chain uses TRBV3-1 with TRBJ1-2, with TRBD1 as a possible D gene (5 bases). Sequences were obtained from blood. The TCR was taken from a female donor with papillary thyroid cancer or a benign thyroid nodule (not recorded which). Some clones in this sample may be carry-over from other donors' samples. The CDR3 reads CASSHRVPQVAGTF. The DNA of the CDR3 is TGTGCCAGCAGCCATAGGGTCCCACAGGTGGCTGGAACCTTC.